This TCR beta chain was recovered during a study of cytomegalovirus exposure and HLA in healthy donors. Study-wide results and limits: TCR association rates varied by HLA locus in a later analysis, with DRB1 highest and HLA-C lowest.

This CDR3 has 14 residues. In germline, CDR1 is SGHRS, CDR2 YFSETQ. Trimming took 4 bases from V and 8 from J, leaving 19 bases between them. A remark on this clone: Antigen: not known.

The PCR ran on 60 Vbeta and 13 Jbeta primers. The repertoire was sequenced with immunoSEQ multiplex PCR; TCRdb's copy has only in-frame clones and lacks some. This sample's clone table lists fewer than 85,000 clones. At the time of sampling, donors were nominally healthy, though unrecorded immune exposures were likely. The sample was PBMCs. The receptor comes from a female donor in good health and CMV-seropositive. V gene TRBV5-1 combines with J gene TRBJ2-7, with D possibly being TRBD1 (6 bases). The CDR3 sequence: CASSGGQSTNKQYF. The CDR3 nucleotides are TGCGCCAGCAGCGGCGGACAGAGTACGAACAAGCAGTACTTC. The entire variable domain, with the rest obtained from reference TRBV5-1 and TRBJ2-7, is as follows: KAGVTQTPRYLIKTRGQQVTLSCSPISGHRSVSWYQQTPGQGLQFLFEYFSETQRNKGNFPGRFSGRQFSNSRSEMNVSTLELGDSALYLCASSGGQSTNKQYFGPGTRLTVT.